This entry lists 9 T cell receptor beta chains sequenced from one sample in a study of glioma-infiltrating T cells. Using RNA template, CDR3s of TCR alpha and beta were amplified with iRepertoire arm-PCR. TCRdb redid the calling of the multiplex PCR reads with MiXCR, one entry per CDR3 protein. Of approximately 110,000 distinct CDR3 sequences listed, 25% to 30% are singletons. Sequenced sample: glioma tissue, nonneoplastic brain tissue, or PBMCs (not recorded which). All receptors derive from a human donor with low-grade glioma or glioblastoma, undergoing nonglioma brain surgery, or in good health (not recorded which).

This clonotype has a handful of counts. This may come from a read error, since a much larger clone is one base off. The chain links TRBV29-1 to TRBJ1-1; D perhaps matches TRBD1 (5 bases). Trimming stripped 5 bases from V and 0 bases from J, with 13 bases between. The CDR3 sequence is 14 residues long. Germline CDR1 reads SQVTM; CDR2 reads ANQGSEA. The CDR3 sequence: CSVLRAGMNTEAFF. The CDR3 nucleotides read TGCAGCGTTCTGCGGGCAGGGATGAACACTGAAGCTTTCTTT.

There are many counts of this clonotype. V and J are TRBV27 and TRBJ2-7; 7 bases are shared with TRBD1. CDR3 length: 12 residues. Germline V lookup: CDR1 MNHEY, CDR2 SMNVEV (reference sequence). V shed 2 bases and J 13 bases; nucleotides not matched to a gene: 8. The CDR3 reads CASSLTTGSLYF. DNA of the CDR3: TGTGCCAGCAGTTTAACGACAGGGTCGTTATACTTC.

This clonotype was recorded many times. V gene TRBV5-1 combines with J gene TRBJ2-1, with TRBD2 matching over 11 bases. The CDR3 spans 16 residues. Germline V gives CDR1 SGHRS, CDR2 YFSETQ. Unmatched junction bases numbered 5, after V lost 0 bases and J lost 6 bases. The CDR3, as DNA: TGCGCCAGCAGCTTGGGGCTAGCGGGAGGACTCAATGAGCAGTTCTTC. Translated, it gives CASSLGLAGGLNEQFF.

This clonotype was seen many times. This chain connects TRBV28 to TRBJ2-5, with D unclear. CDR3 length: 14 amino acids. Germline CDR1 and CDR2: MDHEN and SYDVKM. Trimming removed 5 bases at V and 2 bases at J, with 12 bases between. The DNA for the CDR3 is TGTGCCAGCAGTCTTGGTCCAAGACAAGAGACCCAGTACTTC. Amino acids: CASSLGPRQETQYF.

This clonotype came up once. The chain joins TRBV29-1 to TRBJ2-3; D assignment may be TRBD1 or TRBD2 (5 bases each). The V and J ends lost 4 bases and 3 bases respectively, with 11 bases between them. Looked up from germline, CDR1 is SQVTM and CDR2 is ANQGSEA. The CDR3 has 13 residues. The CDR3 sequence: CSVGHGATDTQYF. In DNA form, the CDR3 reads TGCAGCGTTGGTCACGGGGCGACAGATACGCAGTATTTT.

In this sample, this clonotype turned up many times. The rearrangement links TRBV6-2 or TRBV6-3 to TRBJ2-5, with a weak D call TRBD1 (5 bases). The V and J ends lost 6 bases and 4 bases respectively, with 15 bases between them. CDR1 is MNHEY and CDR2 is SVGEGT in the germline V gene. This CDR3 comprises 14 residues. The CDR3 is CASSGPTAVETQYF. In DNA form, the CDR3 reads TGTGCCAGCAGCGGCCCGACAGCAGTAGAGACCCAGTACTTC.

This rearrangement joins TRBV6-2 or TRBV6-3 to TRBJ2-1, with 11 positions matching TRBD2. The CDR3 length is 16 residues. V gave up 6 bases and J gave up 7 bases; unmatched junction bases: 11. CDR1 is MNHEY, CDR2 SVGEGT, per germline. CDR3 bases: TGTGCCAGCAGGCTTCTAGCGGGGGGCCAGTTTAATGAGCAGTTCTTC. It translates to CASRLLAGGQFNEQFF.

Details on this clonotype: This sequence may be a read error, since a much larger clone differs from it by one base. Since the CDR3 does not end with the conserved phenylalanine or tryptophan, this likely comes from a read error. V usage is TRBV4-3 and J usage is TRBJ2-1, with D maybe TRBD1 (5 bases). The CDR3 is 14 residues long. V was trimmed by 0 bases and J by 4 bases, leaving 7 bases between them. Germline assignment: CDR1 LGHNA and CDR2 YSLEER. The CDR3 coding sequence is TGCGCCAGCAGCCAAGATGGGGCATACAATGAGCAGTTCTAC. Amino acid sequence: CASSQDGAYNEQFY.

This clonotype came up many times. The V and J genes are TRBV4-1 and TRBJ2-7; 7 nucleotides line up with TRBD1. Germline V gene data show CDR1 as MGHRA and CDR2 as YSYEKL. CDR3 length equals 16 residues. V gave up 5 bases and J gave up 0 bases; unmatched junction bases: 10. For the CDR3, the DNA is TGCGCCAGCAGCAGTGGACCCGGACAGGACTCCTACGAGCAGTACTTC. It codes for CASSSGPGQDSYEQYF.